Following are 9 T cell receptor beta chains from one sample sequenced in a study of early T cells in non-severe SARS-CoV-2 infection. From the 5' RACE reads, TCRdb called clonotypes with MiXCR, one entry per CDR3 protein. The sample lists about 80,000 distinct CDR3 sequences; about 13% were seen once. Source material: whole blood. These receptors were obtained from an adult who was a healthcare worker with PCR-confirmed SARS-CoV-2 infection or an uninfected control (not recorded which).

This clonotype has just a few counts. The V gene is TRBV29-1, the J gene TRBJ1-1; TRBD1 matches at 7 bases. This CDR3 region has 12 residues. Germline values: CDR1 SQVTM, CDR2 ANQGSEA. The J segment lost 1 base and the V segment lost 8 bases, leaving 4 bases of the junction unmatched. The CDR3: CSTRQGNTEAFF. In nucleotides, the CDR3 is TGCAGCACGCGACAGGGGAACACTGAAGCTTTCTTT.

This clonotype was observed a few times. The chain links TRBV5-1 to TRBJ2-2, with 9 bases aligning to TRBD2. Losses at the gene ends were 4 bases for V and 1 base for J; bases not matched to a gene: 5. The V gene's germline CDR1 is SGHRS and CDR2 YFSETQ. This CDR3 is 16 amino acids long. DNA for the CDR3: TGCGCCAGCAGCCCCGGGACTAGCTGGAACACCGGGGAGCTGTTTTTT. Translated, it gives CASSPGTSWNTGELFF.

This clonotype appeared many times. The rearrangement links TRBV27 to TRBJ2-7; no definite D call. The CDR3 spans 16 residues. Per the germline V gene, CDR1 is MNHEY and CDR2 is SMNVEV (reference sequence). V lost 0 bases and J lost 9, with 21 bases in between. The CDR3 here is CASSLSLWHINLGQYF. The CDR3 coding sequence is TGTGCCAGCAGTTTATCTTTGTGGCATATCAATCTGGGGCAGTACTTC.

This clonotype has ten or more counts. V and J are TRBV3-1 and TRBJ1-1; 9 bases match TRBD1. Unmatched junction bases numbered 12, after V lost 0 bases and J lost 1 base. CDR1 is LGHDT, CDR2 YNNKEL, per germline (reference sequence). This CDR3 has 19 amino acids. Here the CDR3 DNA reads TGTGCCAGCAGCCAAGACGTAACCGGGACAGGGCTAGGGAACACTGAAGCTTTCTTT. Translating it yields CASSQDVTGTGLGNTEAFF.

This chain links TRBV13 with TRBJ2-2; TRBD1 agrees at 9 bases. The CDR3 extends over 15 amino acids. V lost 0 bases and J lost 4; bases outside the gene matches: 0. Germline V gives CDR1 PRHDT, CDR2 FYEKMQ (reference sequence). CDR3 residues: CASSLGQGATGELFF. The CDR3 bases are TGTGCCAGCAGCTTAGGACAGGGGGCCACCGGGGAGCTGTTTTTT.

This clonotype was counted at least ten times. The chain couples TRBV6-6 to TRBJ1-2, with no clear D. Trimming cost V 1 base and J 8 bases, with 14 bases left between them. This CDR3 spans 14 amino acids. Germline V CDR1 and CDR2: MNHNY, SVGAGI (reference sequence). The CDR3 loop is CASSYFGDTGGYTF. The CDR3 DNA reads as TGTGCCAGCAGTTACTTTGGGGATACGGGAGGCTACACCTTC.

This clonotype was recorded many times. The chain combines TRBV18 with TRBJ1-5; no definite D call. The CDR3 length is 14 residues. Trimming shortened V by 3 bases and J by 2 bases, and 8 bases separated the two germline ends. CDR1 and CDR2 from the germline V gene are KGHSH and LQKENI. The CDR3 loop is CASSPSRGNQPQHF. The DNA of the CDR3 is TGTGCCAGCTCACCTAGTCGGGGCAATCAGCCCCAGCATTTT.

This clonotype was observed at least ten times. The CDR3 region has the DNA TGCAGTGCTAGAGACAGTGACAGGGCAGATACGCAGTATTTT. The encoded protein is CSARDSDRADTQYF. The chain carries TRBV20-1 and TRBJ2-3; 7 bases align to TRBD1. This CDR3 comprises 14 residues. Germline V gives CDR1 DFQATT, CDR2 SNEGSKA (reference sequence). Germline trimming cut 0 bases from V and 4 bases from J; bases unmatched to any gene: 4.

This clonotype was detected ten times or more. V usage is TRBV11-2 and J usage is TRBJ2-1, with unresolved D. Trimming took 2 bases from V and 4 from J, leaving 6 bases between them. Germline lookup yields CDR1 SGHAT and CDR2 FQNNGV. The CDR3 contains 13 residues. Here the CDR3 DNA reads TGTGCCAGCAGCTTAAGATTGTACAATGAGCAGTTCTTC. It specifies CASSLRLYNEQFF.